These 5 T cell receptor beta chains originate from one sample sequenced in a study of post-analysis software for immune sequencing data (dated by TCRdb to about 2015). Library prep was done by PCR. Sequenced using an Illumina HiSeq 2500. Unique molecular identifiers were incorporated into TCR beta cDNA libraries to reduce PCR and sequencing biases. Using fastp at Q25 and MiXCR, TCRdb reprocessed the public reads and kept productive beta chains. Entries that share a CDR3 protein sequence are merged under the most common genes and DNA. The sample contains over 700,000 distinct CDR3 sequences, just under 30% of them found a single time. The ten largest clones represent 0.5% to 0.6% of the sample. Their antigens remain unidentified. General conclusions and limits of the study: Four or five TRBV segments, including TRBV5-6, TRBV5-1 and TRBV20-1, were significantly more frequent in patients than controls.

Material: blood. The source is a girl aged 5 to 17 with multiple sclerosis.

The chain couples TRBV4-1 to TRBJ2-1, with D uncertain. The CDR3 is 13 amino acids. V was cut by 0 bases and J by 8 bases, with 8 bases left in between. From germline, CDR1 is MGHRA and CDR2 YSYEKL. The CDR3 bases are TGCGCCAGCAGCCAAGATTTGGGCCATGAGCAGTTCTTC. Translating gives CASSQDLGHEQFF.

The V gene is TRBV4-3, the J gene TRBJ1-6; D may be TRBD1 (5 bases). CDR1 and CDR2 (germline): LGHNA, YSLEER. Between the trimmed V and J ends, which lost 0 bases and 3 bases, there was a span of 12 bases. The CDR3 contains 17 residues. CDR3 nucleotide sequence: TGCGCCAGCAGCCAAGACAGGGCGGGCTACTATAATTCACCCCTCCACTTT. Its translation is CASSQDRAGYYNSPLHF.

A remark on this clonotype: One junction end disagrees with the germline gene, perhaps due to a read error. The chain has TRBV28 and TRBJ2-7, with 7 bases aligning to TRBD1. The CDR3 runs to 13 residues. Germline V gene data show CDR1 as MDHEN and CDR2 as SYDVKM. Here the CDR3 reads CAGSLPGGYEQYF. CDR3 in DNA: TGTGCCGGCAGTTTACCAGGGGGCTACGAGCAGTACTTC.

Worth noting for this clonotype: Mismatch with germline at one junction end may stem from a read error. CDR3 coding DNA: TGTGCCAGTAGTCCCCGTCCCTTAAGCTCCTACAATGGGCAGTTCTTC. Residues: CASSPRPLSSYNGQFF. This chain links TRBV19 with TRBJ2-1, with D unclear. The germline V gene encodes CDR1 LNHDA and CDR2 SQIVND (reference sequence). The length of the CDR3 is 16 residues.

V is TRBV5-1 and J is TRBJ2-2; D is unclear. Trimming removed 0 bases at V and 6 bases at J, with 12 bases between. Germline CDR1 and CDR2: SGHRS and YFSETQ. The CDR3 loop spans 15 amino acids. The CDR3 region has the DNA TGCGCCAGCAGCTTGGTCACCCCCTCAGCCGGGGAGCTGTTTTTT. Its translation: CASSLVTPSAGELFF. The whole variable domain, filled in from reference TRBV5-1 and TRBJ2-2, reads KAGVTQTPRYLIKTRGQQVTLSCSPISGHRSVSWYQQTPGQGLQFLFEYFSETQRNKGNFPGRFSGRQFSNSRSEMNVSTLELGDSALYLCASSLVTPSAGELFFGEGSRLTVL.